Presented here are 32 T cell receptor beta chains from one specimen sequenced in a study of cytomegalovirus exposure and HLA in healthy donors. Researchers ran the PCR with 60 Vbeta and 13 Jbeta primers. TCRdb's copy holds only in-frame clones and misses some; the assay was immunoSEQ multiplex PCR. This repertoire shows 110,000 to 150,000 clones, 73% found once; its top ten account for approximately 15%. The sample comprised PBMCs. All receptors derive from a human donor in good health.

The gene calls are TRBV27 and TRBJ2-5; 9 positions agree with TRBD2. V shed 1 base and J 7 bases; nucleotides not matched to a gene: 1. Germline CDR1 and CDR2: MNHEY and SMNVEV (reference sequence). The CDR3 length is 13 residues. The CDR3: CASSLLLAGTQYF. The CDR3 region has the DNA TGTGCCAGCAGTTTATTACTAGCGGGGACCCAGTACTTC.

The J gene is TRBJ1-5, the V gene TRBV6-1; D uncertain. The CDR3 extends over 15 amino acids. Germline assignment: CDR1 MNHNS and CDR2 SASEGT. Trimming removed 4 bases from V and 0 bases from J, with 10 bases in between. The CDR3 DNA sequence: TGTGCCAGCAGTGCTTTGACTTATAGCAATCAGCCCCAGCATTTT. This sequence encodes CASSALTYSNQPQHF.

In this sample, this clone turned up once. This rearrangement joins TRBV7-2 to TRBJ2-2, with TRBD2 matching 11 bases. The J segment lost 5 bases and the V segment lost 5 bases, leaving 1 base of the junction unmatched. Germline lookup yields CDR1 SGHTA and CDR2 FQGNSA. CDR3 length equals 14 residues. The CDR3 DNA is TGTGCCAGCAGCCGGACTAGCGGGACCGGGGAGCTGTTTTTT. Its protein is CASSRTSGTGELFF.

CDR3 region: CASSWSGRNEQYF. CDR3 coding DNA: TGTGCCAGCAGTTGGAGCGGGAGAAACGAGCAGTACTTC. The genes are TRBV6-5 and TRBJ2-7; 8 bases are shared with TRBD2. This CDR3 is 13 amino acids long. The ends lost 4 bases at V and 5 bases at J; junction bases unmatched: 4. Germline CDR1 reads MNHEY; CDR2 reads SVGAGI.

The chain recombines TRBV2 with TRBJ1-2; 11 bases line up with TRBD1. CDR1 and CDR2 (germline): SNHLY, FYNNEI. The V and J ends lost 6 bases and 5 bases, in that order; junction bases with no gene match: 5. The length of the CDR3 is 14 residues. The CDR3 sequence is CASSAGQGGYGYTF. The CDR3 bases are TGTGCCAGCAGCGCGGGACAGGGGGGGTATGGCTACACCTTC.

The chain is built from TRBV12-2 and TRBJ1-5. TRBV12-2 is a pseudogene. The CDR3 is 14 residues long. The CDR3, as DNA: TGTGCAAGTCCTAACGGGGAAATTGATCAGCCCCAGCATTTT. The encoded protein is CASPNGEIDQPQHF.

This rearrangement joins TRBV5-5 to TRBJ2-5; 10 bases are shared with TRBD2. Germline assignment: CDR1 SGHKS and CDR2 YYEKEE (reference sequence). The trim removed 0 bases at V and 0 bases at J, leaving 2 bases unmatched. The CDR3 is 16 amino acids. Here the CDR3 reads CASSLDSGGYQETQYF. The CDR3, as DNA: TGTGCCAGCAGCTTGGATAGCGGGGGGTACCAAGAGACCCAGTACTTC.

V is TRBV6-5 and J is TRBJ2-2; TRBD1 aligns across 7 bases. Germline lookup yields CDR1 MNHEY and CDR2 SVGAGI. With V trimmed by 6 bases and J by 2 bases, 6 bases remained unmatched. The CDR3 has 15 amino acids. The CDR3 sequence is CASSRQGRNTGELFF. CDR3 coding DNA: TGTGCCAGCAGCAGACAGGGACGCAACACCGGGGAGCTGTTTTTT.

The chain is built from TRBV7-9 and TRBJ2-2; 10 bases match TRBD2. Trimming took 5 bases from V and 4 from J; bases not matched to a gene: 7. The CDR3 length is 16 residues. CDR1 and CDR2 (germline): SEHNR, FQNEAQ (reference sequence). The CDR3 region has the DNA TGTGCCAGCAGCGCCGGGACTAGCGTCTCCACCGGGGAGCTGTTTTTT. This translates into CASSAGTSVSTGELFF. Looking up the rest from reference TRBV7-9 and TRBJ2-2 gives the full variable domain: DTGVSQNPRHKITKRGQNVTFRCDPISEHNRLYWYRQTLGQGPEFLTYFQNEAQLEKSRLLSDRFSAERPKGSFSTLEIQRTEQGDSAMYLCASSAGTSVSTGELFFGEGSRLTVL.

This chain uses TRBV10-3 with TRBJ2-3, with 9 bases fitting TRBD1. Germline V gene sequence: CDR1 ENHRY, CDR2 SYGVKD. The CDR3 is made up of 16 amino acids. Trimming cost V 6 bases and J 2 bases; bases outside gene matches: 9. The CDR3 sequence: CAIRDRGYPTTDTQYF. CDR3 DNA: TGTGCCATCAGAGACAGGGGGTATCCGACCACAGATACGCAGTATTTT.

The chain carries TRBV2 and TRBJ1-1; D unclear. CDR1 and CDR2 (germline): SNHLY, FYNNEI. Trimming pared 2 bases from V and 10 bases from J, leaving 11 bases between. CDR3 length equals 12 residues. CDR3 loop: CASSEQEGGAFF. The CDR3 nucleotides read TGTGCCAGCAGTGAACAGGAAGGAGGAGCTTTCTTT.

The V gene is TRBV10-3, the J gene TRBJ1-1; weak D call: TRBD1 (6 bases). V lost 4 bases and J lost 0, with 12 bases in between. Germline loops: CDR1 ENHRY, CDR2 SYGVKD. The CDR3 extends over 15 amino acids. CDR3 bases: TGTGCCATCAGTGGGGGGCGAGAGGTGAACACTGAAGCTTTCTTT. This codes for CAISGGREVNTEAFF.

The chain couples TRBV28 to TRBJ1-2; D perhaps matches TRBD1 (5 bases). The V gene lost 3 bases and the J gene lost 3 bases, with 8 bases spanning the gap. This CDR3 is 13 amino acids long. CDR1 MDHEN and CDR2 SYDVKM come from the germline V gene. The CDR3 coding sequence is TGTGCCAGCAGTTTTGTCAGGGACTATGGCTACACCTTC. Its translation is CASSFVRDYGYTF.

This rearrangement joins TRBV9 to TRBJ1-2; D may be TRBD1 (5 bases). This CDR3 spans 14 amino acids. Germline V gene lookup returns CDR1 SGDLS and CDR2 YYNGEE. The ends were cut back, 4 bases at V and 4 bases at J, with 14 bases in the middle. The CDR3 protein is CASSPGGGFYGYTF. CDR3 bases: TGTGCCAGCAGCCCCGGGGGGGGGTTCTATGGCTACACCTTC.

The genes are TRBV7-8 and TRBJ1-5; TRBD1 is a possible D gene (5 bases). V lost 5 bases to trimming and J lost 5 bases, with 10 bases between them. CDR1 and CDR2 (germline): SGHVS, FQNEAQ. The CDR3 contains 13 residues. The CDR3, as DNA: TGTGCCAGCAGCCACGGGGGTTATCAGCCCCAGCATTTT. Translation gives CASSHGGYQPQHF. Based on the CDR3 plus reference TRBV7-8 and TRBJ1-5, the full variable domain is GAGVSQSPRYKVAKRGQDVALRCDPISGHVSLFWYQQALGQGPEFLTYFQNEAQLDKSGLPSDRFFAERPEGSVSTLKIQRTQQEDSAVYLCASSHGGYQPQHFGDGTRLSIL.

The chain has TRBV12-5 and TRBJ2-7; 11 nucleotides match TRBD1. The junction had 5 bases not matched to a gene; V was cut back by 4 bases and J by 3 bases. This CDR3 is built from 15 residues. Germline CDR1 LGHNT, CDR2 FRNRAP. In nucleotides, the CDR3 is TGTGCTAGTGGTTCACCGGGACAGGGGGTCTACGAGCAGTACTTC. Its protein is CASGSPGQGVYEQYF.

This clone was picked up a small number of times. The CDR3 here is CAISAQQGLVSNQPQHF. The CDR3, as DNA: TGTGCCATCAGTGCCCAACAGGGCTTAGTGAGCAATCAGCCCCAGCATTTT. The V call is TRBV10-3, the J call TRBJ1-5; D possibly corresponds to TRBD1 (6 bases). Germline values: CDR1 ENHRY, CDR2 SYGVKD. The CDR3 runs 17 residues. Trimming took 4 bases from V and 1 from J, leaving 17 bases between them.

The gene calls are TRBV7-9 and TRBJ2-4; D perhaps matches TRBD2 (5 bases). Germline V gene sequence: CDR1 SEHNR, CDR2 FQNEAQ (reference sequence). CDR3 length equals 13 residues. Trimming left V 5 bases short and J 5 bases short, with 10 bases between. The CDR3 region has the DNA TGTGCCAGCAGCGTATCGGAGGAAAACATTCAGTACTTC. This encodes CASSVSEENIQYF.

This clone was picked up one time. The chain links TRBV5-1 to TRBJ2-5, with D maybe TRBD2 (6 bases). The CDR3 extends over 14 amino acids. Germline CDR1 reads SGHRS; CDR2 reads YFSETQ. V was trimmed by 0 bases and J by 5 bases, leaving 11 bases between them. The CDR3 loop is CASSLVGGSETQYF. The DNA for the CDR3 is TGCGCCAGCAGCTTGGTTGGGGGGAGCGAGACCCAGTACTTC.

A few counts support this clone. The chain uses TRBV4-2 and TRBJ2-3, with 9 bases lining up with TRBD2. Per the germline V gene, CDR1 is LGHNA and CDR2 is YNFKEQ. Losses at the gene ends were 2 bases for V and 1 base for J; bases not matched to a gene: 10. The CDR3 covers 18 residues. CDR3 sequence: CASSQTLSSGAGTDTQYF. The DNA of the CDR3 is TGTGCCAGCAGCCAAACCCTGTCTAGCGGGGCTGGCACAGATACGCAGTATTTT.

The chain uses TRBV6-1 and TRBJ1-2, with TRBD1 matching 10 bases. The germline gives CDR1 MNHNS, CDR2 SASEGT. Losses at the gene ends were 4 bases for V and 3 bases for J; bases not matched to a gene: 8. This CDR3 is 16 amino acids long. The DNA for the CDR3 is TGTGCCAGCAGTGGGTCGACAGGGGGCGAGGACTATGGCTACACCTTC. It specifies CASSGSTGGEDYGYTF.

The CDR3 sequence is CAWSTTGDQPQHF. The CDR3 DNA is TGTGCCTGGAGTACAACAGGGGATCAGCCCCAGCATTTT. V and J are TRBV30 and TRBJ1-5; 7 nucleotides align to TRBD1. The V segment lost 2 bases and the J segment 5 bases; nucleotides outside the gene matches: 3. The CDR3 sequence is 13 residues long. CDR1 is GTSNPN and CDR2 is SVGIG in the germline V gene (reference sequence).

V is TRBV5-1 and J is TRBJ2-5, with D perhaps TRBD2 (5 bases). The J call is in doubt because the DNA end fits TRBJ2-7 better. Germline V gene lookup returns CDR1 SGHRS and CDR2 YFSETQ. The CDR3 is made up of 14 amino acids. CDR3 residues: CASSLLSSSYEQYF. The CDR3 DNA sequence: TGCGCCAGCAGCTTGTTGTCTAGCAGCTACGAGCAGTACTTC.

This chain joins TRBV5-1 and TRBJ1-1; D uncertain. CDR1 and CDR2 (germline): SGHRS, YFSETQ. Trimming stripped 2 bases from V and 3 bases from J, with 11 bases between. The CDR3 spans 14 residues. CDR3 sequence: CASSFRVADTEAFF. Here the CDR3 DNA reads TGCGCCAGCAGCTTCCGGGTTGCGGACACTGAAGCTTTCTTT.

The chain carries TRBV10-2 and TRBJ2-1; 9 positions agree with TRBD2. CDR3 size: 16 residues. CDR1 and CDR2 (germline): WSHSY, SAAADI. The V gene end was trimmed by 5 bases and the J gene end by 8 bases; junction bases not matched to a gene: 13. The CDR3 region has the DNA TGCGCCAGCAGTTGGGATAATTGGTCTAGCGGGGATGAGCAGTTCTTC. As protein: CASSWDNWSSGDEQFF.

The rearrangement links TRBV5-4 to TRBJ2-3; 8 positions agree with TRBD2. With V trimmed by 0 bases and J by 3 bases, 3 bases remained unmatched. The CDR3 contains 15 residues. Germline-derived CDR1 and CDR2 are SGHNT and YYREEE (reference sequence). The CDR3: CASSLELAGTDTQYF. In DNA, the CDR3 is TGTGCCAGCAGCTTGGAGTTAGCGGGAACAGATACGCAGTATTTT.

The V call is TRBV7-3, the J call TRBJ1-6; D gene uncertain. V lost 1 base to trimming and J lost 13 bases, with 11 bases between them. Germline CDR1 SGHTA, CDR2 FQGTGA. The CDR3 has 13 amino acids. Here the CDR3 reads CASSLRRLEPLHF. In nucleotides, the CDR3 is TGTGCCAGCAGCTTAAGACGGTTGGAGCCCCTCCACTTT.

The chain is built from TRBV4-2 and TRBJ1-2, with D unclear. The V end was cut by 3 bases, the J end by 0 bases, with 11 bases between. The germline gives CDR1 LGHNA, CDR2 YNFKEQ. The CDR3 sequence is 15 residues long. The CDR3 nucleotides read TGTGCCAGCAGCCAGGCCACCGGGGCTAACTATGGCTACACCTTC. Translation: CASSQATGANYGYTF.

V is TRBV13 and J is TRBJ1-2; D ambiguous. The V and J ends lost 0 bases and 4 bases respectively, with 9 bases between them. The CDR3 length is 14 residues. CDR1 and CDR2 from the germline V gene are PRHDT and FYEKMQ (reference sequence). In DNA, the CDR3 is TGTGCCAGCAGCTTAGGATCGGCAGGCTATGGCTACACCTTC. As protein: CASSLGSAGYGYTF.

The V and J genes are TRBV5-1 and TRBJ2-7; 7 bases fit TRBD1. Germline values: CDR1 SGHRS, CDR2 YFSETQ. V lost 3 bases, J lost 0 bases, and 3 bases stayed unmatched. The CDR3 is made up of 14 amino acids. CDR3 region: CASSYRQGSYEQYF. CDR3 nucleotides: TGCGCCAGCAGCTACCGACAGGGCTCCTACGAGCAGTACTTC.

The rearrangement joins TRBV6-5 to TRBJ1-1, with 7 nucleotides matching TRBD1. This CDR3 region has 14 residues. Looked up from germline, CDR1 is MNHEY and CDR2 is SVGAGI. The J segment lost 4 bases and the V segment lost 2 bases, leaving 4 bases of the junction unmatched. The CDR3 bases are TGTGCCAGCAGTTACCTTCCAGGGGGCACTGAAGCTTTCTTT. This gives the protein CASSYLPGGTEAFF.

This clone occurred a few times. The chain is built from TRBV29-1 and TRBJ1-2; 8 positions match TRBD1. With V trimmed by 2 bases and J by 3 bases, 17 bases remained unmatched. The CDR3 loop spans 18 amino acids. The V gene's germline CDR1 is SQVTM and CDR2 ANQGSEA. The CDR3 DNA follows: TGCAGCGTTGAAATTTGGGACAGGAGGCCTCGTCTAGACTATGGCTACACCTTC. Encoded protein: CSVEIWDRRPRLDYGYTF. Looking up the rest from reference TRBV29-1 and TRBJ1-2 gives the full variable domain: SAVISQKPSRDICQRGTSLTIQCQVDSQVTMMFWYRQQPGQSLTLIATANQGSEATYESGFVIDKFPISRPNLTFSTLTVSNMSPEDSSIYLCSVEIWDRRPRLDYGYTFGSGTRLTVV.